The rows below give T cell receptor beta chains drawn from one sample of a study of T-cell memory formation after mild COVID-19. TCRdb re-derived calls from the 5' RACE reads in MiXCR, one entry per CDR3 protein. The sample carries almost 250,000 distinct CDR3 sequences, 15% recorded once. Sequencing input: PBMCs or a T cell subset sorted from them (not recorded which). These receptors all come from an adult woman who had mild COVID-19 (a few samples of this study predate the infection). Cell type and time point are not known. Each CDR3 is given with its conserved first and last residue. The order of the fields is J gene, CDR3 length, clone size, D gene, V gene, CDR3 protein, CDR3 DNA. The D gene is left open where the match is weak. Clone size is stated in some rows and not others, as once, few, many or a class when expanded.

j_gene: TRBJ2-1
len: 13
abundance: few
d_gene: NA
v_gene: TRBV20-1
CDR3aa: CSATRPGGNEQFF
CDR3nt: TGCAGTGCTACCCGACCTGGGGGGAATGAGCAGTTCTTC

j_gene: TRBJ2-3
len: 14
abundance: NA
d_gene: NA
v_gene: TRBV11-1
CDR3aa: CASSSRRGQNTQYF
CDR3nt: TGTGCCAGCAGCTCTAGAAGGGGCCAAAATACGCAGTATTTT

j_gene: TRBJ1-2
len: 15
abundance: few
d_gene: NA
v_gene: TRBV12-3/TRBV12-4
CDR3aa: CASSPSDGGRTGYTF
CDR3nt: TGTGCCAGCAGTCCCAGCGATGGTGGCAGGACTGGCTACACCTTC

j_gene: TRBJ2-5
len: 14
abundance: few
d_gene: TRBD1
v_gene: TRBV7-6
CDR3aa: CASSLPQGTETQYF
CDR3nt: TGTGCCAGCAGCCTACCACAGGGGACGGAGACCCAGTACTTC

j_gene: TRBJ2-1
len: 11
abundance: NA
d_gene: NA
v_gene: TRBV29-1
CDR3aa: CSVGRDRQQFF
CDR3nt: TGCAGCGTCGGCAGAGACAGGCAGCAGTTCTTC

j_gene: TRBJ2-1
len: 12
abundance: few
d_gene: NA
v_gene: TRBV7-2
CDR3aa: CASSWEYAEQFF
CDR3nt: TGTGCCAGCAGCTGGGAGTACGCTGAGCAGTTCTTC

j_gene: TRBJ2-7
len: 16
abundance: few
d_gene: NA
v_gene: TRBV4-1
CDR3aa: CASSHGRGIRGYEQYF
CDR3nt: TGCGCCAGCAGCCATGGCCGGGGTATTAGGGGCTACGAGCAGTACTTC

j_gene: TRBJ1-1
len: 13
abundance: NA
d_gene: NA
v_gene: TRBV7-9
CDR3aa: CASTLTGNTEAFF
CDR3nt: TGTGCCAGCACCCTAACGGGGAACACTGAAGCTTTCTTT

j_gene: TRBJ2-3
len: 14
abundance: many
d_gene: TRBD2
v_gene: TRBV10-3
CDR3aa: CAISLGLALDTQYF
CDR3nt: TGTGCCATCAGTCTGGGACTAGCCCTGGATACGCAGTATTTT

j_gene: TRBJ1-6
len: 14
abundance: NA
d_gene: TRBD1
v_gene: TRBV15
CDR3aa: CATSRRTGGSPLHF
CDR3nt: TGTGCCACCAGCAGGAGAACAGGGGGCTCACCCCTCCACTTT

j_gene: TRBJ1-1
len: 15
abundance: NA
d_gene: TRBD1
v_gene: TRBV6-5
CDR3aa: CASSGTGAGNTEAFF
CDR3nt: TGTGCCAGCAGTGGAACAGGGGCGGGGAACACTGAAGCTTTCTTT

j_gene: TRBJ2-1
len: 16
abundance: NA
d_gene: TRBD1
v_gene: TRBV12-3/TRBV12-4
CDR3aa: CASSLGGQGAYNEQFF
CDR3nt: TGTGCCAGCAGTTTAGGAGGTCAGGGGGCCTACAATGAGCAGTTCTTC

j_gene: TRBJ1-1
len: 12
abundance: few
d_gene: NA
v_gene: TRBV7-9
CDR3aa: CASSLLSTEAFF
CDR3nt: TGTGCCAGCAGCTTATTGTCGACTGAAGCTTTCTTT

j_gene: TRBJ2-7
len: 15
abundance: few
d_gene: TRBD2
v_gene: TRBV7-9
CDR3aa: CASSPSRGVNYEQYF
CDR3nt: TGTGCCAGCAGCCCATCACGGGGGGTGAACTACGAGCAGTACTTC

j_gene: TRBJ2-5
len: 16
abundance: NA
d_gene: NA
v_gene: TRBV24-1
CDR3aa: CATSDASRDRGETQYF
CDR3nt: TGTGCCACCAGTGATGCCAGCAGGGATAGGGGAGAGACCCAGTACTTC

j_gene: TRBJ2-7
len: 15
abundance: NA
d_gene: NA
v_gene: TRBV18
CDR3aa: CASSPKGTPVHEQYF
CDR3nt: TGTGCCAGCTCACCGAAAGGGACTCCTGTCCACGAGCAGTACTTC

j_gene: TRBJ2-3
len: 20
abundance: many
d_gene: TRBD2
v_gene: TRBV7-2
CDR3aa: CASSSKIQRTSGGSTDTQYF
CDR3nt: TGTGCCAGCAGCTCCAAAATCCAACGGACTAGCGGGGGGTCCACAGATACGCAGTATTTT

j_gene: TRBJ1-2
len: 23
abundance: NA
d_gene: NA
v_gene: TRBV12-3/TRBV12-4
CDR3aa: CASTPSSLVFGGLEGPINYGYTF
CDR3nt: TGTGCCAGCACCCCTTCTTCGTTGGTTTTCGGGGGCTTGGAGGGGCCTATTAACTATGGCTACACCTTC

j_gene: TRBJ2-7
len: 14
abundance: NA
d_gene: NA
v_gene: TRBV24-1
CDR3aa: CATSDPTKGPWQYF
CDR3nt: TGTGCCACCAGTGATCCCACTAAGGGGCCCTGGCAGTACTTC

j_gene: TRBJ2-5
len: 13
abundance: few
d_gene: NA
v_gene: TRBV6-5
CDR3aa: CASSDMTGETQYF
CDR3nt: TGTGCCAGCAGTGACATGACAGGAGAGACCCAGTACTTC

j_gene: TRBJ1-3
len: 13
abundance: NA
d_gene: NA
v_gene: TRBV12-3/TRBV12-4
CDR3aa: CASSSTGRNTIYF
CDR3nt: TGTGCCAGCAGTTCGACAGGCCGAAACACCATATATTTT

j_gene: TRBJ2-7
len: 13
abundance: NA
d_gene: NA
v_gene: TRBV15
CDR3aa: CATSRVRLGEQYF
CDR3nt: TGTGCCACCAGCAGAGTAAGGTTGGGGGAGCAGTACTTC

j_gene: TRBJ2-4
len: 15
abundance: many
d_gene: NA
v_gene: TRBV5-6
CDR3aa: CASSAAVQWKNIQYF
CDR3nt: TGTGCCAGCAGCGCAGCCGTGCAGTGGAAAAACATTCAGTACTTC

j_gene: TRBJ2-1
len: 16
abundance: NA
d_gene: NA
v_gene: TRBV12-3/TRBV12-4
CDR3aa: CASSLGGEISYNEQFF
CDR3nt: TGTGCCAGCAGTTTAGGAGGGGAAATTAGCTACAATGAGCAGTTCTTC

j_gene: TRBJ1-1
len: 15
abundance: NA
d_gene: NA
v_gene: TRBV7-3
CDR3aa: CASSLTPNRNTEAFF
CDR3nt: TGTGCCAGCAGCTTAACACCCAATCGGAACACTGAAGCTTTCTTT

j_gene: TRBJ2-1
len: 15
abundance: NA
d_gene: TRBD1
v_gene: TRBV29-1
CDR3aa: CSASPGTAAYNEQFF
CDR3nt: TGCAGCGCTTCACCCGGGACAGCCGCCTACAATGAGCAGTTCTTC

j_gene: TRBJ1-1
len: 15
abundance: few
d_gene: NA
v_gene: TRBV5-1
CDR3aa: CASSLLGGENTEAFF
CDR3nt: TGCGCCAGCAGCTTGTTGGGGGGAGAGAACACTGAAGCTTTCTTT

j_gene: TRBJ2-2
len: 13
abundance: many
d_gene: NA
v_gene: TRBV4-2
CDR3aa: CASSQDWTGELFF
CDR3nt: TGTGCCAGCAGCCAAGATTGGACCGGGGAGCTGTTTTTT

j_gene: TRBJ1-5
len: 13
abundance: NA
d_gene: NA
v_gene: TRBV24-1
CDR3aa: CATRGAGNQPQHF
CDR3nt: TGTGCCACCAGAGGGGCGGGCAATCAGCCCCAGCATTTT

j_gene: TRBJ2-3
len: 17
abundance: NA
d_gene: NA
v_gene: TRBV11-3
CDR3aa: CASSLARGALGTDTQYF
CDR3nt: TGTGCCAGCAGCTTAGCTCGGGGGGCCCTTGGTACAGATACGCAGTATTTT

j_gene: TRBJ2-7
len: 15
abundance: NA
d_gene: NA
v_gene: TRBV24-1
CDR3aa: CATSGGGQEPYEQYF
CDR3nt: TGTGCCACCAGTGGGGGGGGACAGGAACCCTACGAGCAGTACTTC

j_gene: TRBJ2-3
len: 13
abundance: NA
d_gene: NA
v_gene: TRBV10-3
CDR3aa: CAMGSKSSDTQYF
CDR3nt: TGTGCCATGGGTAGTAAGAGCTCAGATACGCAGTATTTT

j_gene: TRBJ1-6
len: 15
abundance: NA
d_gene: NA
v_gene: TRBV11-2
CDR3aa: CASSLSTGRFSPLHF
CDR3nt: TGTGCCAGCAGCTTGTCGACAGGCAGATTTTCACCCCTCCACTTT

j_gene: TRBJ2-5
len: 16
abundance: few
d_gene: TRBD2
v_gene: TRBV24-1
CDR3aa: CATSGLAGGRAETQYF
CDR3nt: TGTGCCACCAGTGGACTAGCGGGAGGGCGAGCGGAGACCCAGTACTTC

j_gene: TRBJ2-1
len: 15
abundance: NA
d_gene: TRBD1
v_gene: TRBV5-1
CDR3aa: CASRTWTGHYNEQFF
CDR3nt: TGCGCCAGCAGAACCTGGACAGGGCACTACAATGAGCAGTTCTTC

j_gene: TRBJ2-1
len: 14
abundance: few
d_gene: TRBD2
v_gene: TRBV4-3
CDR3aa: CASSFSGTRNEQFF
CDR3nt: TGCGCCAGCAGCTTTTCCGGGACTAGGAATGAGCAGTTCTTC

j_gene: TRBJ2-2
len: 17
abundance: few
d_gene: TRBD1
v_gene: TRBV5-1
CDR3aa: CASSSYRQGRNTGELFF
CDR3nt: TGCGCCAGCAGCTCATACCGACAGGGCAGGAACACCGGGGAGCTGTTTTTT

j_gene: TRBJ2-3
len: 16
abundance: few
d_gene: NA
v_gene: TRBV18
CDR3aa: CASSPPSGTSTDTQYF
CDR3nt: TGTGCCAGCTCACCACCTAGCGGTACTAGCACAGATACGCAGTATTTT

j_gene: TRBJ2-3
len: 15
abundance: NA
d_gene: TRBD1
v_gene: TRBV24-1
CDR3aa: CATSERDSPTDTQYF
CDR3nt: TGTGCCACCAGTGAGAGGGACAGCCCCACAGATACGCAGTATTTT

j_gene: TRBJ2-7
len: 15
abundance: NA
d_gene: TRBD2
v_gene: TRBV5-1
CDR3aa: CASSLDPSGTYEQYF
CDR3nt: TGCGCCAGCAGCCTTGATCCTAGCGGGACCTACGAGCAGTACTTC

j_gene: TRBJ1-5
len: 15
abundance: many
d_gene: TRBD1
v_gene: TRBV12-3/TRBV12-4
CDR3aa: CASSSRTGADQPQHF
CDR3nt: TGTGCCAGCAGTTCCCGGACAGGGGCCGATCAGCCCCAGCATTTT

j_gene: TRBJ2-1
len: 13
abundance: many
d_gene: NA
v_gene: TRBV2
CDR3aa: CASSGYFDNEQFF
CDR3nt: TGTGCCAGCAGTGGGTACTTCGACAATGAGCAGTTCTTC

j_gene: TRBJ2-4
len: 12
abundance: NA
d_gene: NA
v_gene: TRBV11-3
CDR3aa: CASSTNGDIQYF
CDR3nt: TGTGCCAGCAGCACCAACGGGGACATTCAGTACTTC

j_gene: TRBJ2-5
len: 16
abundance: NA
d_gene: TRBD2
v_gene: TRBV11-3
CDR3aa: CASSLEASGGQETQYF
CDR3nt: TGTGCCAGCAGCTTAGAGGCTAGCGGGGGCCAAGAGACCCAGTACTTC

j_gene: TRBJ2-7
len: 15
abundance: NA
d_gene: TRBD2
v_gene: TRBV12-3/TRBV12-4
CDR3aa: CASSLNGGGAKEQYF
CDR3nt: TGTGCCAGCAGTTTAAATGGCGGGGGGGCGAAGGAGCAGTACTTC

j_gene: TRBJ1-4
len: 14
abundance: NA
d_gene: TRBD1
v_gene: TRBV2
CDR3aa: CASSHRGRIEKLFF
CDR3nt: TGTGCCAGCAGTCACAGGGGGCGAATTGAAAAACTGTTTTTT

j_gene: TRBJ1-2
len: 13
abundance: once
d_gene: NA
v_gene: TRBV20-1
CDR3aa: CSARLGVNYGYTF
CDR3nt: TGCAGTGCTCGCCTGGGGGTTAACTATGGCTACACCTTC

j_gene: TRBJ2-7
len: 13
abundance: NA
d_gene: NA
v_gene: TRBV30
CDR3aa: CAWTDIRAYEQYF
CDR3nt: TGTGCCTGGACGGATATTCGAGCCTACGAGCAGTACTTC

j_gene: TRBJ1-1
len: 18
abundance: many
d_gene: NA
v_gene: TRBV2
CDR3aa: CASSEALPTSASNTEAFF
CDR3nt: TGTGCCAGCAGTGAAGCGCTTCCGACATCCGCCTCTAACACTGAAGCTTTCTTT

j_gene: TRBJ2-5
len: 15
abundance: NA
d_gene: TRBD2
v_gene: TRBV12-3/TRBV12-4
CDR3aa: CASRAGTSGGATQYF
CDR3nt: TGTGCCAGTAGGGCCGGGACTAGCGGGGGGGCAACCCAGTACTTC

j_gene: TRBJ2-1
len: 14
abundance: many
d_gene: NA
v_gene: TRBV27
CDR3aa: CASSRGAGYNEQFF
CDR3nt: TGTGCCAGCAGTAGGGGGGCAGGGTACAATGAGCAGTTCTTC

j_gene: TRBJ2-3
len: 13
abundance: few
d_gene: TRBD2
v_gene: TRBV20-1
CDR3aa: CSARIAGVGTQYF
CDR3nt: TGCAGTGCTAGGATAGCGGGGGTTGGTACGCAGTATTTT

j_gene: TRBJ2-2
len: 17
abundance: few
d_gene: NA
v_gene: TRBV7-8
CDR3aa: CASSLLEGSGGTGELFF
CDR3nt: TGTGCCAGCAGCTTATTGGAGGGGTCAGGGGGCACCGGGGAGCTGTTTTTT